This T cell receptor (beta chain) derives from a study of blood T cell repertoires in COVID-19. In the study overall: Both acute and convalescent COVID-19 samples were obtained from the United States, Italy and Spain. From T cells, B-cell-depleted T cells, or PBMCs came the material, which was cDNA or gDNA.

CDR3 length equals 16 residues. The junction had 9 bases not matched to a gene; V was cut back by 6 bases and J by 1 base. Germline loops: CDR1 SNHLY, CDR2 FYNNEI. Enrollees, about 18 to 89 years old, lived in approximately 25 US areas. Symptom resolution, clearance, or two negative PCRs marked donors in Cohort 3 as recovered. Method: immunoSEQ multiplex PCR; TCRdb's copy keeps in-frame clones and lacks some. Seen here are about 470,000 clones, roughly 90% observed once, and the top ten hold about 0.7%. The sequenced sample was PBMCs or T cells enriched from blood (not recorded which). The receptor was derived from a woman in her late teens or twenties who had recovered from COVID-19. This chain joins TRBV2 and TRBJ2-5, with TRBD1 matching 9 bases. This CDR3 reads CASRGGQGKGQETQYF. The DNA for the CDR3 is TGTGCCAGCAGGGGTGGACAGGGGAAAGGCCAAGAGACCCAGTACTTC.